Reported below is one T cell receptor (beta chain). Using a J-beta primer mix together with a sample-barcoded 5' primer, a second PCR was run for roughly 6 to 11 cycles. CDR3-containing paired-end reads numbered at least 3 million in each sample. From the 5' RACE reads, TCRdb called clonotypes with MiXCR, one entry per CDR3 protein. This sample has about 600,000 distinct CDR3 sequences, with around half found just once. Trimming stripped 3 bases from V and 5 bases from J, with 14 bases between. The CDR3 sequence is 14 residues long. Germline values: CDR1 SGDLS, CDR2 YYNGEE. These data originate in a study of blood T cells in healthy people across ages.

V is TRBV9 and J is TRBJ1-1, with D possibly TRBD1 on 6 matching bases. The sequence came from an elderly man in good health. Sequencing was done on a sample of blood. In DNA, the CDR3 is TGTGCCAGCAGCGGGGAGGGGGGTATTACTGAAGCTTTCTTT. This sequence encodes CASSGEGGITEAFF.